Sequencing of this T cell receptor beta chain was carried out in a study of long-term antiretroviral therapy in people with HIV. The assay, immunoSEQ v3.0, was run at survey level. Method: immunoSEQ multiplex PCR; TCRdb's copy keeps in-frame clones and lacks some. Among about 29,000 clones, 90% were seen once, and the ten largest hold approximately 8%. CDR1 is SGHTA and CDR2 is FQGNSA in the germline V gene. The V segment lost 6 bases and the J segment 7 bases; nucleotides outside the gene matches: 11. The CDR3 is 16 amino acids. This clone appeared a single time. This TCR was recovered from a man aged 50 or older with HIV. V usage is TRBV7-2 and J usage is TRBJ2-7, with 14 bases that match TRBD2. The material was unsorted PBMCs, obtained 3.2 years before starting antiretroviral therapy. The CDR3 sequence is CASSLRLAGGPREQYF. CDR3 DNA: TGTGCCAGCAGTTTAAGACTAGCGGGAGGGCCGAGGGAGCAGTACTTC.